The present TCR beta chain was sequenced within a study of blood T cells in healthy people across ages. Each donor had approximately 10 milliliters of peripheral blood drawn. A note on this clonotype: Antigen: not known.

Primers used in a second PCR of roughly 6 to 12 cycles were a sample-barcoded 5' primer and a J-beta primer mix. TCRdb re-called the 5' RACE reads through MiXCR, storing one row per CDR3 protein. In the table there are approximately 820,000 distinct CDR3 sequences, approximately 44% of which are singletons. Study-wide points: The recorded TCR beta diversity per million T cells decreased in a roughly linear manner with age.

The TCR comes from a man aged 55 to 70 in good health. The specimen sequenced was blood.

CDR3 nucleotides: TGCAGTGCTAGATCCCCGGGACAGGGGAATCCAGATACGCAGTATTTT. This sequence encodes CSARSPGQGNPDTQYF. J is TRBJ2-3 and V is TRBV20-1; TRBD1 matches at 10 bases. After removal of 2 bases from V and 4 bases from J, the junction contained 9 bases not matched to a gene. CDR1 is DFQATT and CDR2 is SNEGSKA in the germline V gene (reference sequence). This CDR3 contains 16 residues.